This TCR beta chain emerged from a study of blood T cells in healthy people across ages. This CDR3 contains 19 residues. Germline V gene sequence: CDR1 MNHEY, CDR2 SVGAGI. Trimming pared 4 bases from V and 1 base from J, leaving 25 bases between. Combining a sample-barcoded 5' primer with a J-beta primer mix, a second PCR ran for roughly 7 to 12 cycles. The study obtained at least 3 million CDR3-containing paired-end reads from every sample. In TCRdb, the 5' RACE reads were re-called with MiXCR into one record per CDR3 protein. The sample lists some 860,000 distinct CDR3 sequences; more than 50% were seen once. The study drew donors from healthy Caucasian individuals in Russia aged 6 to 90. Whole-study findings and limits: Measured against age, TCR beta diversity per million T cells decreased in a roughly linear manner. Those diversity estimates obtained from one million T cells were thought to be underestimates.

Note on this clonotype: What it binds is unknown.

Material for sequencing was blood. The J gene is TRBJ2-5, the V gene TRBV6-5; tentatively, D is TRBD2 (5 bases). The sequence derives from a middle-aged man in good health. CDR3 loop: CASSFYVPGLGSRQETQYF. CDR3 sequence (DNA): TGTGCCAGCAGTTTCTACGTTCCCGGTCTGGGGAGTCGCCAAGAGACCCAGTACTTC.